The T cell receptor (beta chain) described here comes from a study of cytotoxic CD8 clonotypes in ibrutinib-treated CLL. The study's findings and limits: Public clonotypes were rare and shrank or held steady on treatment.

The intended depth for sequencing was 1 in 200,000 to 1 in 1 million T cells. Sequenced by immunoSEQ multiplex PCR; TCRdb stores in-frame clones only, minus some. The table lists 60,000 or so clones, 57% of them singletons. On this clone: Antigen unknown.

This TCR came from a human donor with chronic lymphocytic leukemia. The sample consisted of PBMCs, taken after 12 months of ibrutinib treatment.

The CDR3 bases are TGTGCCAGCAGGGACAGGGTCACAACTAATGAAAAACTGTTTTTT. It is translated as CASRDRVTTNEKLFF. The chain couples TRBV7-9 to TRBJ1-4, with 8 bases that match TRBD1. Germline V gene lookup returns CDR1 SEHNR and CDR2 FQNEAQ (reference sequence). This CDR3 comprises 15 residues. Germline trimming cut 6 bases from V and 0 bases from J; bases unmatched to any gene: 3.